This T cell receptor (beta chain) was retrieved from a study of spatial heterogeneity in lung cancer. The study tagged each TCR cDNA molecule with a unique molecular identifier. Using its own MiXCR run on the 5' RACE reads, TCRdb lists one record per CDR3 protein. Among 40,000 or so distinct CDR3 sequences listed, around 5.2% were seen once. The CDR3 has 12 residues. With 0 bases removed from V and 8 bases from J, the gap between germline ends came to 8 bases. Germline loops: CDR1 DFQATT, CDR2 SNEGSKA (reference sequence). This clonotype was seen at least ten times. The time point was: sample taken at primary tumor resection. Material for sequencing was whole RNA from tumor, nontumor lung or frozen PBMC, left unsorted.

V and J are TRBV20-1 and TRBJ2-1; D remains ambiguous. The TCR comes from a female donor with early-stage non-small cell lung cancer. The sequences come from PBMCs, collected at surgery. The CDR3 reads CSAREGGDEQFF. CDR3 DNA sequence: TGCAGTGCTAGAGAGGGTGGCGATGAGCAGTTCTTC.